The present entry profiles one T cell receptor (beta chain) with its context. Its antigen remains unidentified. The TCR beta profiling, which covered VDJ combination and CDR3 sequence, was carried out using genomic DNA as the template. From the reads, TCRdb called clonotypes with MiXCR, one entry per CDR3 protein. This repertoire shows 110,000 or so distinct CDR3 sequences, 50% to 65% found once; its top ten account for around a third. These data originate in a study of CD8+CD57+ T cells in acquired aplastic anemia. Study-wide background: DNA from sorted CD4+ and CD8+ cells averaged roughly 3.4 ug. Study-level findings and limits: Between patients and controls, CD8+ Simpson's diversity did not vary significantly. Patients had approximately 29 CD8+ CDR3 sequences in common with controls (the shared set).

The CDR3 extends over 14 amino acids. The V and J ends lost 6 bases and 9 bases, in that order; junction bases with no gene match: 4. Germline assignment: CDR1 SNHLY and CDR2 FYNNEI. This receptor was taken from a human donor in good health, serving as a control. What was sequenced was sorted CD4+, CD8+, or CD8+CD57+ T cells (not recorded which) from PBMCs. The J gene is TRBJ1-6, the V gene TRBV2; 11 positions agree with TRBD1. CDR3 in amino acids: CASRAGQGASPLHF. The CDR3 DNA follows: TGTGCCAGCAGAGCCGGACAGGGGGCTTCACCCCTCCACTTT.